This TCR beta chain was recorded in a study of cytomegalovirus exposure and HLA in healthy donors. The study sampled nominally healthy donors, though unrecorded immune exposures were likely. For this clone: No antigen is known for it.

Findings and caveats of the study: A later analysis linked a missense variant in DCLRE1C to the trimming of TCR beta V and J genes. Later analysis reportedly placed an Asian-associated ancestry cluster below the roughly 680-donor mean in N-insertions. Later analysis showed most CMV-associated TCR beta chains appearing HLA-restricted.

CDR1 MNHEY and CDR2 SMNVEV come from the germline V gene (reference sequence). There are 15 residues in the CDR3. V gave up 4 bases and J gave up 5 bases; unmatched junction bases: 9. This PCR relied on a set of 60 Vbeta primers and 13 Jbeta primers. Method: immunoSEQ multiplex PCR; TCRdb's copy keeps in-frame clones and lacks some. The sample contains 100,000 to 150,000 clones, roughly 80% of which appear only once. The specimen was PBMCs. The rearrangement uses TRBV27 and TRBJ2-5; 8 bases map to TRBD1. The sequence was obtained from a man under 40 in good health and CMV-seropositive. CDR3 in DNA: TGTGCCAGCAGTTCCCAGACAGGGGCTCGGGAGACCCAGTACTTC. Its translation: CASSSQTGARETQYF.